Here is one T cell receptor (beta chain) with its context. Its specificity is not known. The sample is drawn from a study of cytomegalovirus exposure and HLA in healthy donors. Trimming left V 4 bases short and J 4 bases short, with 17 bases between. The CDR3 sequence is 15 residues long. In germline, CDR1 is SGHRS, CDR2 YFSETQ. Study-wide results and limits: Reports state that TCR beta sequences accurately predicted most subjects' HLA-A and HLA-B alleles.

Primers: 60 Vbeta forward and 13 Jbeta reverse. Assay: immunoSEQ multiplex PCR; the TCRdb copy retains only in-frame clones and omits some. This sample has about 180,000 clones, with under 80% found just once. The sequence was collected from a woman aged 45-60 years in good health and CMV-seropositive. The sequencing sample was made of PBMCs. The chain combines TRBV5-1 with TRBJ2-5, with D possibly TRBD1 on 6 matching bases. CDR3 DNA sequence: TGCGCCAGCAGCCTGAGCTCCGGGACACGAGAGACCCAGTACTTC. It is translated as CASSLSSGTRETQYF.